Listed here are 30 T cell receptor beta chains from one sample, sequenced in a study of response to subunit inactivated influenza vaccine. TCRdb re-called the RT-PCR reads through MiXCR, storing one row per CDR3 protein. The repertoire holds 530,000 or so distinct CDR3 sequences, with around 11% as singletons. Sequenced here: PBMCs from blood, sampled on the day of vaccination. These receptors all stem from a man aged 50 to 59 who received an inactivated influenza vaccine.

This clonotype was recorded a few times. V usage is TRBV5-1 and J usage is TRBJ1-2; 7 nucleotides match TRBD1. The CDR3 consists of 14 residues. The J segment lost 6 bases and the V segment lost 2 bases, leaving 7 bases of the junction unmatched. CDR1 is SGHRS, CDR2 YFSETQ, per germline. The chain's CDR3 is CASSFGQDTDGYTF. CDR3 sequence (DNA): TGCGCCAGCAGCTTTGGACAGGACACCGATGGCTACACCTTC.

This clonotype was observed many times. The J gene is TRBJ2-3, the V gene TRBV12-3 or TRBV12-4, with D perhaps given as TRBD1 or TRBD2 (5 bases each). With 4 bases removed from V and 11 bases from J, the gap between germline ends came to 13 bases. This CDR3 spans 12 amino acids. The CDR3 spells CASSSQGPGQYF. CDR3 DNA sequence: TGTGCCAGCAGTTCCCAGGGACCTGGGCAGTATTTT.

This clonotype was seen at least ten times. CDR3 DNA sequence: TGTGCCAGCAGGGGAAGGGGGCTTCTCCGATGGGACACTGAAGCTTTCTTT. It specifies CASRGRGLLRWDTEAFF. V gene TRBV28 combines with J gene TRBJ1-1; 7 positions agree with TRBD1. The CDR3 consists of 17 residues. V shed 6 bases and J 3 bases; nucleotides not matched to a gene: 16. Germline V lookup: CDR1 MDHEN, CDR2 SYDVKM.

This clonotype was counted between two and nine times. J is TRBJ1-2 and V is TRBV20-1; TRBD1 is a possible D gene (5 bases). Trimming left V 3 bases short and J 3 bases short, with 20 bases between. Per the germline V gene, CDR1 is DFQATT and CDR2 is SNEGSKA (reference sequence). This CDR3 is 16 amino acids long. Written as DNA, the CDR3 is TGCAGTGCTAGTGGAACCCGGGACGCCGGGGACTATGGCTACACCTTC. As protein: CSASGTRDAGDYGYTF.

The sample holds a few counts of this clonotype. The chain joins TRBV28 to TRBJ2-2; D is possibly TRBD2 (5 bases). The CDR3 spans 16 residues. Germline V gives CDR1 MDHEN, CDR2 SYDVKM. Deletions cut 5 bases from V and 5 bases from J, with 18 bases between. The CDR3 loop reads CASSLLAASRTGELFF. The DNA of the CDR3 is TGTGCCAGCAGTCTCCTAGCAGCCTCGAGAACCGGGGAGCTGTTTTTT.

The chain is built from TRBV20-1 and TRBJ2-3; 10 bases align to TRBD2. The germline V gene has CDR1 DFQATT and CDR2 SNEGSKA (reference sequence). V lost 6 bases to trimming and J lost 4 bases; unmatched junction nucleotides: 10. This CDR3 has 15 amino acids. The CDR3 region has the DNA TGCAGTGCCACCACCGGGACTAGCGTTTCAGATACGCAGTATTTT. Protein: CSATTGTSVSDTQYF.

This clonotype was observed a handful of times. The chain has TRBV18 and TRBJ1-5; no reliable D call. V gave up 2 bases and J gave up 7 bases, with 12 bases separating them. Per germline, CDR1 KGHSH and CDR2 LQKENI. This CDR3 is 14 amino acids long. Here the CDR3 DNA reads TGTGCCAGCTCACCAACCGATGTCAACCAGCCCCAGCATTTT. As protein: CASSPTDVNQPQHF.

This clonotype has just a few counts. The chain couples TRBV5-6 to TRBJ2-1, with 7 bases identical to TRBD1. The length of the CDR3 is 15 residues. V gave up 1 base and J gave up 8 bases; unmatched junction bases: 9. Germline-derived CDR1 and CDR2 are SGHDT and YYEEEE. The DNA for the CDR3 is TGTGCCAGCAGCTTGTTAGGGGGCGATGTATATGAGCAGTTCTTC. Protein product: CASSLLGGDVYEQFF.

As regards this clonotype: A read error may be the cause here, since a much bigger clone is one base away. The CDR3 region is CASSLYGSRPYEQFF. The CDR3 DNA reads TGTGCCAGCAGTTTATATGGGTCACGTCCCTATGAGCAGTTCTTC. The chain uses TRBV28 and TRBJ2-1; D not certain. The CDR3 contains 15 residues. Deletions cut 1 base from V and 8 bases from J, with 15 bases between. Germline values: CDR1 MDHEN, CDR2 SYDVKM. Using reference TRBV28 and TRBJ2-1 for the parts outside the CDR3, the full variable domain is DVKVTQSSRYLVKRTGEKVFLECVQDMDHENMFWYRQDPGLGLRLIYFSYDVKMKEKGDIPEGYSVSREKKERFSLILESASTNQTSMYLCASSLYGSRPYEQFFGPGTRLTVL.

In this sample, this clonotype turned up many times. The chain employs TRBV4-1 and TRBJ1-4; 7 bases fit TRBD1. V shed 0 bases, J shed 6 bases, and the junction held 7 bases outside the gene matches. In germline, CDR1 is MGHRA, CDR2 YSYEKL. The CDR3 extends over 16 amino acids. The CDR3 DNA reads TGCGCCAGCAGCCAAGATATGGGAACAGGGGATGAAAAACTGTTTTTT. Its translation: CASSQDMGTGDEKLFF.

The CDR3 loop reads CSARASETSAVGEQYF. The CDR3 DNA follows: TGCAGTGCTAGAGCCTCGGAGACTAGCGCCGTTGGGGAGCAGTACTTC. The chain uses TRBV20-1 and TRBJ2-7, with 8 bases matching TRBD2. V dropped 1 base and J dropped 7; count of bases not matched to a gene: 15. This CDR3 spans 16 amino acids. The germline V gene encodes CDR1 DFQATT and CDR2 SNEGSKA (reference sequence).

The genes are TRBV4-3 and TRBJ2-7; 12 bases fit TRBD1. The CDR3 runs to 17 residues. The V and J ends lost 0 bases and 2 bases, in that order; junction bases with no gene match: 5. Germline-derived CDR1 and CDR2 are LGHNA and YSLEER. The CDR3 bases are TGCGCCAGCAGCCAAGAAGGGACAGGGGGCTTCACCTACGAGCAGTACTTC. The encoded protein is CASSQEGTGGFTYEQYF.

This clonotype was counted ten times or more. The V and J genes are TRBV12-3 or TRBV12-4 and TRBJ2-4; 7 bases align to TRBD1. The CDR3 consists of 16 residues. V shed 6 bases, J shed 4 bases, and the junction held 12 bases outside the gene matches. CDR3 region: CASSPRGWAIKNIQYF. The CDR3 region has the DNA TGTGCCAGCAGCCCCAGGGGGTGGGCTATAAAAAACATTCAGTACTTC.

The table lists this clonotype with many counts. V usage is TRBV12-3 or TRBV12-4 and J usage is TRBJ2-1, with D perhaps being TRBD1 or TRBD2 (7 bases each). V dropped 6 bases and J dropped 9 bases, with 21 bases sitting between them. The CDR3 is made up of 15 amino acids. The CDR3 region has the DNA TGTGCCAGCAGGCAGCAGGGGGGGGTACAGGGTGAGCAGTTCTTC. It encodes CASRQQGGVQGEQFF.

This clonotype was seen more than once but under ten times. The chain carries TRBV5-1 and TRBJ2-7; TRBD1 matches 7 bases. Germline values: CDR1 SGHRS, CDR2 YFSETQ. The length of the CDR3 is 15 residues. With V trimmed by 2 bases and J by 3 bases, 8 bases remained unmatched. CDR3 coding DNA: TGCGCCAGCAGCTTCCACAGGGGATTCATCTACGAGCAGTACTTC. Translated: CASSFHRGFIYEQYF. The variable domain in full, with the rest retrieved from reference TRBV5-1 and TRBJ2-7, is KAGVTQTPRYLIKTRGQQVTLSCSPISGHRSVSWYQQTPGQGLQFLFEYFSETQRNKGNFPGRFSGRQFSNSRSEMNVSTLELGDSALYLCASSFHRGFIYEQYFGPGTRLTVT.

This chain links TRBV11-2 with TRBJ2-3; TRBD2 matches at 12 bases. Germline values: CDR1 SGHAT, CDR2 FQNNGV. V dropped 1 base and J dropped 7; count of bases not matched to a gene: 15. The CDR3 is 19 residues long. CDR3 protein: CASSLVAGLAGGGVNTQYF. CDR3 in DNA: TGTGCCAGCAGCTTAGTAGCGGGACTAGCGGGTGGCGGTGTGAATACGCAGTATTTT. The variable domain in full, completed from reference TRBV11-2 and TRBJ2-3, reads EAGVAQSPRYKIIEKRQSVAFWCNPISGHATLYWYQQILGQGPKLLIQFQNNGVVDDSQLPKDRFSAERLKGVDSTLKIQPAKLEDSAVYLCASSLVAGLAGGGVNTQYFGPGTRLTVL.

This clonotype was counted ten times or more. The V and J genes are TRBV9 and TRBJ2-5, with D perhaps TRBD2 (6 bases). CDR3 length equals 15 residues. In germline, CDR1 is SGDLS, CDR2 YYNGEE. V dropped 6 bases and J dropped 5 bases, with 20 bases sitting between them. In DNA, the CDR3 is TGTGCCAGCACCCCGTCCTTGGGAGGTCGGGAGACCCAGTACTTC. It yields the protein CASTPSLGGRETQYF.

This clonotype was seen many times. CDR3 sequence reads: CASSLFGETQYF. The CDR3 DNA reads as TGTGCCAGCAGTTTATTCGGGGAGACCCAGTACTTC. This sequence joins TRBV12-3 or TRBV12-4 and TRBJ2-5; D not resolved. This CDR3 region has 12 residues. V was pared by 2 bases and J by 5 bases, with 6 bases between.

The chain is built from TRBV11-2 and TRBJ2-1, with 12 bases that match TRBD2. Germline lookup yields CDR1 SGHAT and CDR2 FQNNGV. The CDR3 totals 14 residues. V was clipped by 0 bases and J by 13 bases; unmatched bases: 4. The CDR3 nucleotides read TGTGCCAGCAGCTTAGATCTAGCGGGGGGGCACCAGTTCTTC. Translation: CASSLDLAGGHQFF.

The CDR3 region is CASSTGAGGSTGELFF. In DNA form, the CDR3 reads TGCGCCAGCAGCACCGGGGCGGGAGGGTCCACCGGGGAGCTGTTTTTT. J is TRBJ2-2 and V is TRBV4-1; 9 bases are shared with TRBD2. V dropped 5 bases and J dropped 4; count of bases not matched to a gene: 8. Germline lookup yields CDR1 MGHRA and CDR2 YSYEKL. CDR3 length equals 16 residues.

The chain recombines TRBV4-2 with TRBJ2-2; TRBD1 matches at 9 bases. Trimming at V came to 2 bases and at J to 7 bases, leaving 5 bases not matched to a gene. This CDR3 contains 15 residues. Germline-derived CDR1 and CDR2 are LGHNA and YNFKEQ. The CDR3 protein is CASSQRQGDVGELFF. In nucleotides, the CDR3 is TGTGCCAGCAGCCAACGACAGGGGGACGTCGGGGAGCTGTTTTTT.

This clonotype was observed many times. The chain couples TRBV5-1 to TRBJ2-3; tentatively, D is TRBD1 (6 bases). The CDR3 has 16 residues. The germline V and J ends were trimmed by 0 bases and 0 bases, with 11 bases remaining between them. Germline V gene sequence: CDR1 SGHRS, CDR2 YFSETQ. As DNA, the CDR3 is TGCGCCAGCAGCTTGGGTTGGGGGCAAAGCACAGATACGCAGTATTTT. It translates to CASSLGWGQSTDTQYF.

Many counts were recorded for this clonotype. The rearrangement links TRBV4-1 to TRBJ2-2; D gene uncertain. Per germline, CDR1 MGHRA and CDR2 YSYEKL. V lost 2 bases and J 4 bases, leaving 8 bases between the germline ends. The CDR3 length is 14 residues. In DNA form, the CDR3 reads TGCGCCAGCAGCCAACATCAGAGCACCGGGGAGCTGTTTTTT. Amino acid sequence: CASSQHQSTGELFF.

This clonotype was seen more than once but under ten times. The chain combines TRBV25-1 with TRBJ1-2, with TRBD1 as a possible D gene (6 bases). Trimming took 5 bases from V and 4 from J, leaving 11 bases between them. The V gene's germline CDR1 is MGHDK and CDR2 SYGVNS. The CDR3 totals 13 residues. The CDR3 region is CASSYKGGYGYTF. CDR3 nucleotides: TGTGCCAGCAGTTATAAGGGGGGCTATGGCTACACCTTC.

This clonotype was detected a few times. The V and J genes are TRBV20-1 and TRBJ1-2; a weak D match, TRBD1 (5 bases). The CDR3 contains 14 residues. Germline assignment: CDR1 DFQATT and CDR2 SNEGSKA (reference sequence). Deletions cut 6 bases from V and 2 bases from J, with 16 bases between. The CDR3 nucleotides read TGCAGTGCCCGGCTCCCGGGACGGAACTATGGCTACACCTTC. Translation: CSARLPGRNYGYTF.

The rearrangement uses TRBV28 and TRBJ2-1, with TRBD2 matching over 11 bases. CDR3 length: 14 amino acids. With 5 bases clipped from V and 9 bases from J, the junction kept 6 bases outside the gene matches. The germline V gene encodes CDR1 MDHEN and CDR2 SYDVKM. The CDR3 bases are TGTGCCAGCAGTGTTAGCGGGGGGGCCTCTGAGCAGTTCTTC. Translated: CASSVSGGASEQFF.

This clonotype was seen repeatedly, ten times or more. The V gene is TRBV6-5, the J gene TRBJ2-7; 11 bases are shared with TRBD2. V shed 6 bases and J 9 bases; nucleotides not matched to a gene: 10. The CDR3 totals 14 residues. Germline CDR1 MNHEY, CDR2 SVGAGI. This chain's CDR3 is CASSYSGRAVGQYF. The CDR3 DNA reads TGTGCCAGCAGCTATAGCGGGAGGGCCGTGGGGCAGTACTTC.

This clonotype was seen ten or more times. The chain combines TRBV29-1 with TRBJ2-1, with 7 bases fitting TRBD2. The V gene's germline CDR1 is SQVTM and CDR2 ANQGSEA. The CDR3 contains 13 residues. The ends lost 2 bases at V and 8 bases at J; junction bases unmatched: 6. The CDR3, as DNA: TGCAGCGTTGAAACTAGCGTTTATTATGAGCAGTTCTTC. Protein: CSVETSVYYEQFF.

The chain carries TRBV4-3 and TRBJ1-4; D gene uncertain. Trimming cost V 0 bases and J 14 bases, with 13 bases left between them. Germline V CDR1 and CDR2: LGHNA, YSLEER. The CDR3 is 13 residues long. The CDR3 here is CASSQDRARPLFF. CDR3 nucleotide sequence: TGCGCCAGCAGCCAAGATCGAGCCAGGCCTCTGTTTTTT.

Many counts were recorded for this clonotype. The chain recombines TRBV10-3 with TRBJ2-3, with a tentative D call TRBD1 (6 bases). Germline assignment: CDR1 ENHRY and CDR2 SYGVKD. This CDR3 has 15 residues. Trimming left V 9 bases short and J 0 bases short, with 16 bases between. The CDR3: CAIQGRPTSTDTQYF. The DNA of the CDR3 is TGTGCCATTCAGGGGCGGCCCACTAGCACAGATACGCAGTATTTT.